This TCR beta chain was recorded in a study of T-cell reconstitution after alpha-beta-depleted transplantation in children. There are a few counts of this clonotype. V was shortened by 6 bases and J by 6 bases, with 19 bases between the two germline ends. The CDR3 has 15 amino acids. Preparing the TCRbeta library involved the use of unique molecular identifiers. MiXCR, applied by TCRdb to the PCR reads, yields one record per CDR3 protein. The sample has 250,000 to 300,000 distinct CDR3 sequences, about 9.5% seen once. Sequenced material: PBMCs, taken before TCRalphabeta/CD19-depleted stem cell transplant. The sequence came from a boy in the first two years of life with acute myeloid leukemia, due to receive a stem cell transplant. This chain connects TRBV12-3 or TRBV12-4 to TRBJ2-3; no clear D gene. CDR3 sequence (DNA): TGTGCCAGCAGCGAACCGCTGGGCCTACGGGATACGCAGTATTTT. Amino acid sequence: CASSEPLGLRDTQYF.